This TCR beta chain was captured in a study of T cell clonality in common variable immunodeficiency (dated by TCRdb to the mid-2010s). What the work shows at the level of the full study, not this receptor alone: TCRbeta clonality was higher in CVID subjects than in healthy controls (t-test p = 0.018), and the increase was most characteristic of about a third of subjects. The authors noted that sequencing repertoires of T cell subpopulations would be needed to clarify what caused the increased clonality in CVID. Correlations of repertoire features with clinical complications were constrained by heterogeneity among patients within the CVID cohort. CVID subjects shared fewer TCRbeta clones with each other than healthy controls did (p < 0.0001). Reportedly, TCRbeta sequences from CVID had fewer deletions and N-nucleotide insertions, and highly modified clones with 13 or more V deletions were absent from CVID. Despite equal DNA input, controls averaged roughly 80,000 unique sequences per sample versus about 32,000 in CVID samples.

Standard criteria, namely reduction of serum IgG, IgA and/or IgM below the normal range together with specific antibody deficiency, were applied for the diagnosis of CVID. There were under 50 subjects in the CVID group (roughly 15 female and roughly 29 male), ranging in age from about 9 to 65 years, with a mean age of 40. Both CVID patients and healthy controls were predominantly of Caucasian heritage. At the time of study participation, every CVID subject had been on replacement immunoglobulin therapy for at least one year. When blood was collected, none of the CVID subjects were ill or on immunomodulatory or immunosuppressive medication. Heparinized peripheral whole blood samples of roughly 5 to 8.5 ml were obtained from each donor. Genomic DNA from adults with common variable immune deficiency (CVID) and from healthy adult controls was used for sequencing of TCRbeta CDR3 repertoires. Diluted blood was density-centrifuged over Hypaque 1077 or Ficoll-Paque to isolate peripheral blood mononuclear cells. Genomic DNA was extracted from unsorted mononuclear cells by Qiagen column purification or by a centrifugation-based method.

This clone was observed a handful of times. Which antigen it targets is not known. The read halts 3 residues ahead of the CDR3 end, with the missing end drawn from the germline J gene. After removal of 7 bases from V and 6 bases from J, the junction retains 13 bases not matched to a gene. Counted from cysteine to phenylalanine, this CDR3 has 17 amino acids. Sequencing covers 42 bases of the CDR3, shown here with the frame starting at base 1. From a lookup of the germline V gene, CDR1 and CDR2 are MNHEY and SVGEGT. For sequencing input, CVID and control samples contributed equivalent amounts of genomic DNA. For every sample, a 60 bp segment covering the rearranged TCRbeta CDR3 region was amplified and then sequenced. The immunoSEQ assay, a bias-corrected multiplex PCR with high-throughput sequencing, was employed for TCRbeta amplification. Per the original workflow: Each unique nucleotide sequence was treated as a clone and annotated with V, D and J genes, copy number and frequency. Sequences were labeled productive if in frame, and non-productive if out of frame or containing stop codons. As previously described, clonality was calculated on the basis of Shannon's entropy. The predicted amino acid sequences of productive clones were used to derive the mean CDR3 Kyte-Doolittle hydropathy. Using the R hclust function, scaled V gene usage was clustered hierarchically with Manhattan distance and complete linkage. To assess clone sharing by CDR3 amino acid sequence, 12 repertoires per group were resampled over 100 rounds. The repertoires were screened for 65 to 75 published EBV-specific TCRbeta sequences and 245 published CMV-specific TCRbeta sequences. Analysis left out a couple of CVID samples that produced under 10,000 sequences, so approximately 40 CVID repertoires remained. In TCRdb, the immuneACCESS table is reduced to in-frame sequences with V and J assigned. These tables do not hold every clone; where another copy was compared, an unresolved V gene accounts for under half, and the others remain unexplained. From that table come the V and J calls and clone size; the DNA was used to work out D and trimming. For this sample, about 33,000 clones appear and none is a singleton. Jointly, the top ten make up about 6.1% of the sample.

Rearrangement joined TRBV6-2 or TRBV6-3 to TRBJ1-5; 12 junctional bases match TRBD1. Source material: peripheral blood mononuclear cells. The receptor comes from a human donor with common variable immunodeficiency. This receptor has the CDR3 CASTQGEGQGASQPQHF. The DNA read from the CDR3 is TGTGCCAGCACTCAGGGGGAGGGACAGGGGGCAAGTCAGCCC.